This entry lists 7 T cell receptor beta chains sequenced from one sample in a study of regulatory T cells in long-lasting Graves disease. Researchers made TCR beta libraries by using iRepertoire HTBI primers and running Arm-PCR on CDR3 regions. TCRdb reprocessed the multiplex PCR reads with MiXCR, giving one entry per CDR3 protein. Of over 650,000 distinct CDR3 sequences in the sample, about 32% were seen once. Time point meaning: persistent/refractory GD, antithyroid drugs over 5 years with positive TRAb. The TCR library was made from RNA that had been extracted from PBMCs in TRIzol. Sample: peripheral blood mononuclear cells (PBMCs), taken when the disease was refractory, from a patient treated with antithyroid drugs. The source is a female donor with Graves disease.

The chain has TRBV6-5 and TRBJ2-7, with 12 bases fitting TRBD2. Looked up from germline, CDR1 is MNHEY and CDR2 is SVGAGI. The CDR3 has 16 residues. The J segment lost 8 bases and the V segment lost 0 bases, leaving 8 bases of the junction unmatched. This chain's CDR3 is CASSYSLAGGPSQQYF. The CDR3 DNA sequence: TGTGCCAGCAGTTACTCTCTAGCGGGAGGGCCCTCGCAGCAGTACTTC.

This clonotype was observed a handful of times. The DNA of the CDR3 is TGTGCCAGCACCCCGGGACTGGCGGATAATGAAAAACTGTTTTTT. Amino acids: CASTPGLADNEKLFF. This sequence joins TRBV6-1 and TRBJ1-4; perhaps TRBD1 as D (5 bases). Between the trimmed V and J ends, which lost 7 bases and 4 bases, there was a span of 16 bases. The CDR3 sequence is 15 residues long. Germline loops: CDR1 MNHNS, CDR2 SASEGT.

This clonotype was observed a single time. The CDR3 reads CASSKPSGSSTDTQYF. The DNA for the CDR3 is TGTGCCAGCAGTAAGCCTAGCGGGAGCAGCACAGATACGCAGTATTTT. The gene calls are TRBV6-1 and TRBJ2-3; the match to TRBD2 covers 10 bases. V gave up 5 bases and J gave up 0 bases; unmatched junction bases: 5. Germline loops: CDR1 MNHNS, CDR2 SASEGT. This CDR3 is built from 16 residues.

There are many counts of this clonotype. The J gene is TRBJ1-1, the V gene TRBV20-1, with D perhaps matching TRBD1 (5 bases). V lost 7 bases and J lost 1, with 13 bases in between. From germline, CDR1 is DFQATT and CDR2 SNEGSKA (reference sequence). The CDR3 length is 13 residues. The CDR3 loop reads CSGCRAPNTEAFF. For the CDR3, the DNA is TGCAGTGGGTGCAGGGCCCCGAACACTGAAGCTTTCTTT.

This clonotype was counted many times. The gene calls are TRBV7-9 and TRBJ2-7, with D tentatively TRBD2 (5 bases). The V and J ends lost 0 bases and 0 bases respectively, with 6 bases between them. The CDR3 spans 14 residues. Germline CDR1 and CDR2: SEHNR and FQNEAQ (reference sequence). CDR3 amino acids: CASSLAGSSYEQYF. CDR3 bases: TGTGCCAGCAGCTTAGCGGGGAGCTCCTACGAGCAGTACTTC.

V gene TRBV27 combines with J gene TRBJ1-2; maybe TRBD1 (5 bases). V shed 3 bases and J shed 3 bases, with 11 bases lying between them. The germline V gene has CDR1 MNHEY and CDR2 SMNVEV (reference sequence). The CDR3 spans 14 residues. The CDR3 nucleotides are TGTGCCAGCAGTTTCCCTCCGGGGGACTATGGCTACACCTTC. This sequence encodes CASSFPPGDYGYTF.

The chain employs TRBV12-3 or TRBV12-4 and TRBJ2-7; D possibly corresponds to TRBD2 (5 bases). The CDR3 consists of 13 residues. The V and J ends lost 3 bases and 1 base respectively, with 7 bases between them. CDR3 DNA: TGTGCCAGCAGTTTCGGGATATCCTACGAGCAGTACTTC. Protein sequence: CASSFGISYEQYF.